Each of the 9 T cell receptor beta chains below was sequenced from the same sample in a study of blood T cell repertoires in COVID-19. Profiling relied on immunoSEQ multiplex PCR, and the TCRdb table lists in-frame clones only, not all of them. This table holds approximately 72,000 clones, 84% found once. Sequencing used peripheral blood. These receptors came from a man in his forties or fifties with active COVID-19.

This chain uses TRBV6-5 with TRBJ2-7; tentatively, D is TRBD1 (5 bases). V lost 4 bases and J lost 0, with 10 bases in between. Per germline, CDR1 MNHEY and CDR2 SVGAGI. This CDR3 has 14 residues. The CDR3 here is CASSSQRGSYEQYF. In DNA form, the CDR3 reads TGTGCCAGCAGTTCTCAAAGGGGCTCCTACGAGCAGTACTTC.

V gene TRBV25-1 combines with J gene TRBJ2-3, with D unresolved. V was pared by 4 bases and J by 2 bases, with 19 bases between. The CDR3 has 17 residues. Germline CDR1 MGHDK, CDR2 SYGVNS. CDR3 sequence: CASSGSPTGSFTDTQYF. As DNA, the CDR3 is TGTGCCAGCAGTGGATCCCCCACCGGGTCTTTCACAGATACGCAGTATTTT. The full variable domain, rest sourced from reference TRBV25-1 and TRBJ2-3, is EADIYQTPRYLVIGTGKKITLECSQTMGHDKMYWYQQDPGMELHLIHYSYGVNSTEKGDLSSESTVSRIRTEHFPLTLESARPSHTSQYLCASSGSPTGSFTDTQYFGPGTRLTVL.

Concerning this clone itself: Mismatch with germline at one junction end may stem from a read error. The V gene is TRBV19, the J gene TRBJ2-4; D is perhaps TRBD2 (7 bases). Germline V gene data show CDR1 as LNHDA and CDR2 as SQIVND (reference sequence). CDR3 length: 14 amino acids. The CDR3 loop reads CATTGRGAINIQYF. The CDR3 bases are TGTGCCACCACTGGTCGGGGGGCCATAAACATTCAGTACTTC.

This clone has a single count. The chain employs TRBV5-4 and TRBJ1-4; D gene unclear. The germline V gene encodes CDR1 SGHNT and CDR2 YYREEE (reference sequence). The CDR3 extends over 15 amino acids. Trimming removed 7 bases from V and 1 base from J, with 14 bases in between. This CDR3 reads CASSTKERTNEKLFF. CDR3 coding DNA: TGTGCCAGCTCGACCAAGGAGAGAACTAATGAAAAACTGTTTTTT.

The chain is built from TRBV5-1 and TRBJ2-3; D may be TRBD2 (6 bases). Per germline, CDR1 SGHRS and CDR2 YFSETQ. V was cut by 0 bases and J by 2 bases, with 13 bases left in between. This CDR3 has 16 residues. CDR3 sequence (DNA): TGCGCCAGCAGCTTGGCGGCGGGGTGGGTCACAGATACGCAGTATTTT. This gives the protein CASSLAAGWVTDTQYF.

The chain uses TRBV7-9 and TRBJ2-1, with 13 positions matching TRBD2. The CDR3 runs 18 residues. Germline trimming cut 5 bases from V and 9 bases from J; bases unmatched to any gene: 16. Germline V lookup: CDR1 SEHNR, CDR2 FQNEAQ (reference sequence). The CDR3 coding sequence is TGTGCCAGCAGCCTTACCCCCGGGACTAGCGGGGAGGGGGGTGAGCAGTTCTTC. It specifies CASSLTPGTSGEGGEQFF.

V usage is TRBV27 and J usage is TRBJ2-3; 14 bases fit TRBD2. The germline V gene encodes CDR1 MNHEY and CDR2 SMNVEV (reference sequence). The CDR3 loop spans 18 amino acids. V lost 6 bases and J lost 2; bases outside the gene matches: 10. In nucleotides, the CDR3 is TGTGCCAGCAGACCCGGGACTAGCGGGAGCGGATACACAGATACGCAGTATTTT. It codes for CASRPGTSGSGYTDTQYF.

The chain joins TRBV30 to TRBJ2-1; D perhaps matches TRBD1 (5 bases). The V and J ends lost 2 bases and 8 bases respectively, with 19 bases between them. The CDR3 length is 15 residues. Germline assignment: CDR1 GTSNPN and CDR2 SVGIG (reference sequence). The CDR3 protein is CAWSMGRLPGDEQFF. The CDR3 DNA is TGTGCCTGGAGTATGGGGCGGCTTCCTGGCGATGAGCAGTTCTTC.

The J gene is TRBJ2-5, the V gene TRBV5-5; 8 bases line up with TRBD2. Germline CDR1 and CDR2: SGHKS and YYEKEE (reference sequence). V shed 3 bases and J 6 bases; nucleotides not matched to a gene: 7. This CDR3 is built from 14 residues. CDR3 sequence (DNA): TGTGCCAGCAGCTCATCGGGGGGGCCGAAGACCCAGTACTTC. The encoded protein is CASSSSGGPKTQYF.